This passage covers 23 T cell receptor beta chains from one sample sequenced in a study of human T cells and chemical hapten exposure. Described time point: patch test 2, 6 weeks after DPC sensitization. Regarding treatment: therapeutic diphenylcyclopropenone sensitization with weekly scalp DPC. Via MiXCR, TCRdb re-called the RACE reads, giving one row per CDR3 protein. This sample has approximately 75,000 distinct CDR3 sequences, with about 8.5% found just once. Sequenced material: whole blood, taken in connection with sensitization to the hapten diphenylcyclopropenone (DPC). The receptors derive from a woman between 50 and 59 years old with alopecia areata. Some clones in this sample may be carry-over from other donors' samples.

In this sample, this clonotype turned up many times. The gene calls are TRBV5-6 and TRBJ1-1, with 10 positions matching TRBD1. Germline CDR1 reads SGHDT; CDR2 reads YYEEEE. Trimming removed 2 bases from V and 9 bases from J; junction bases left unmatched: 10. The CDR3 is 15 residues long. This chain's CDR3 is CASSFSGTGASQAFF. In DNA form, the CDR3 reads TGTGCCAGCAGCTTCAGTGGGACAGGGGCGTCACAAGCTTTCTTT.

At least ten counts were recorded for this clonotype. The chain combines TRBV28 with TRBJ2-3; D might be TRBD1 or TRBD2, each matching 5 bases. The CDR3 sequence is 15 residues long. Trimming removed 6 bases from V and 5 bases from J, with 18 bases in between. CDR1 and CDR2 (germline): MDHEN, SYDVKM. CDR3 coding DNA: TGTGCCAGCAGCCACGGTGGGGGTGGGGGAGATACGCAGTATTTT. Translating it yields CASSHGGGGGDTQYF. Supplemented by reference TRBV28 and TRBJ2-3, the full variable domain reads DVKVTQSSRYLVKRTGEKVFLECVQDMDHENMFWYRQDPGLGLRLIYFSYDVKMKEKGDIPEGYSVSREKKERFSLILESASTNQTSMYLCASSHGGGGGDTQYFGPGTRLTVL.

This clonotype has a single count. The V call is TRBV29-1, the J call TRBJ2-2, with 9 bases matching TRBD1. The CDR3 is 13 amino acids. The V gene's germline CDR1 is SQVTM and CDR2 ANQGSEA. J was trimmed by 3 bases and V by 6 bases; bases with no gene match: 2. CDR3 amino acids: CSVGTGHTGELFF. The DNA for the CDR3 is TGCAGCGTCGGGACAGGGCACACCGGGGAGCTGTTTTTT.

This chain links TRBV7-9 with TRBJ2-7; TRBD1 agrees at 7 bases. Germline V gives CDR1 SEHNR, CDR2 FQNEAQ (reference sequence). The V and J ends lost 0 bases and 7 bases, in that order; junction bases with no gene match: 9. The CDR3 spans 15 residues. The DNA of the CDR3 is TGTGCCAGCAGCTTAGCGGGGACAGCCCCTAAGGAGCAGTACTTC. It yields the protein CASSLAGTAPKEQYF.

The chain joins TRBV29-1 to TRBJ1-2; maybe TRBD1 (5 bases). The germline V and J ends were trimmed by 3 bases and 8 bases, with 13 bases remaining between them. Germline V lookup: CDR1 SQVTM, CDR2 ANQGSEA. This CDR3 comprises 12 residues. For the CDR3, the DNA is TGCAGCGTTGATCTCAGGGCACGCGGCTACACCTTC. Translated: CSVDLRARGYTF.

The V call is TRBV2, the J call TRBJ2-1, with D perhaps matching TRBD2 (6 bases). CDR1 SNHLY and CDR2 FYNNEI come from the germline V gene. The CDR3 spans 14 residues. V lost 6 bases and J 0 bases, leaving 9 bases between the germline ends. CDR3 in amino acids: CASRGGGSYNEQFF. In nucleotides, the CDR3 is TGTGCCAGCAGGGGGGGAGGCTCCTACAATGAGCAGTTCTTC. Based on the CDR3 plus reference TRBV2 and TRBJ2-1, the full variable domain is EPEVTQTPSHQVTQMGQEVILRCVPISNHLYFYWYRQILGQKVEFLVSFYNNEISEKSEIFDDQFSVERPDGSNFTLKIRSTKLEDSAMYFCASRGGGSYNEQFFGPGTRLTVL.

The CDR3 is CASSISGRTEAFF. As DNA, the CDR3 is TGTGCCAGCAGTATTTCTGGGAGGACTGAAGCTTTCTTT. This chain links TRBV2 with TRBJ1-1; D ambiguous. The CDR3 loop spans 13 amino acids. Germline V gives CDR1 SNHLY, CDR2 FYNNEI. Trimming took 5 bases from V and 5 from J, leaving 12 bases between them.

At least ten counts were recorded for this clonotype. The V gene is TRBV12-3 or TRBV12-4, the J gene TRBJ1-2; maybe TRBD1 (6 bases). The ends were cut back, 2 bases at V and 3 bases at J, with 10 bases in the middle. This CDR3 has 14 residues. The CDR3 spells CASSLLGGYYGYTF. The DNA for the CDR3 is TGTGCCAGCAGTTTATTAGGGGGATACTATGGCTACACCTTC.

This clonotype appeared a few times. The genes are TRBV12-5 and TRBJ1-2; weak D call: TRBD1 (5 bases). This CDR3 has 16 amino acids. V dropped 0 bases and J dropped 6 bases, with 17 bases sitting between them. CDR1 is LGHNT, CDR2 FRNRAP, per germline. Written as DNA, the CDR3 is TGTGCTAGTGGTTTGGTAGTCAGGGAGATGGTGCATGGCTACACCTTC. This translates into CASGLVVREMVHGYTF.

This clonotype came up a few times. The V gene is TRBV2, the J gene TRBJ1-1; a possible D gene is TRBD1 (6 bases). The length of the CDR3 is 14 residues. Germline CDR1 reads SNHLY; CDR2 reads FYNNEI. Trimming took 7 bases from V and 4 from J, leaving 16 bases between them. The CDR3 here is CASTTGSQGTEAFF. CDR3 sequence (DNA): TGTGCCAGCACAACAGGGTCGCAGGGCACTGAAGCTTTCTTT.

This clonotype was observed a handful of times. V gene TRBV15 combines with J gene TRBJ2-3; 9 bases align to TRBD1. V lost 4 bases and J lost 5; bases outside the gene matches: 4. The CDR3 is 14 amino acids. CDR1 is LNHNV, CDR2 YYDKDF, per germline (reference sequence). The CDR3 DNA sequence: TGTGCCACCAGCACGGACAGGGGAAAAGATACGCAGTATTTT. It yields the protein CATSTDRGKDTQYF. The whole variable domain, filled in from reference TRBV15 and TRBJ2-3, reads DAMVIQNPRYQVTQFGKPVTLSCSQTLNHNVMYWYQQKSSQAPKLLFHYYDKDFNNEADTPDNFQSRRPNTSFCFLDIRSPGLGDTAMYLCATSTDRGKDTQYFGPGTRLTVL.

The sample holds a few counts of this clonotype. The chain combines TRBV24-1 with TRBJ2-5, with D hard to call. CDR1 KGHDR and CDR2 SFDVKD come from the germline V gene. This CDR3 has 13 amino acids. V was trimmed by 2 bases and J by 5 bases, leaving 8 bases between them. The CDR3 nucleotides read TGTGCCACCAGTGATTCCAATGGGGAGACCCAGTACTTC. This sequence encodes CATSDSNGETQYF.

The chain uses TRBV12-3 or TRBV12-4 and TRBJ1-5, with D perhaps matching TRBD1 (5 bases). The CDR3 has 14 amino acids. The ends were cut back, 5 bases at V and 5 bases at J, with 13 bases in the middle. CDR3 nucleotides: TGTGCCAGCAGTACCCGACAGCCGCATCAGCCCCAGCATTTT. Its protein is CASSTRQPHQPQHF.

This clonotype was observed at least ten times. V and J are TRBV6-1 and TRBJ2-5; TRBD2 matches at 12 bases. Germline CDR1 MNHNS, CDR2 SASEGT. V shed 6 bases and J 7 bases; nucleotides not matched to a gene: 9. The CDR3 sequence is 15 residues long. Written as DNA, the CDR3 is TGTGCCAGCAGGTCCACTAGCGGGGGGTTCGCGACCCAGTACTTC. Its protein product is CASRSTSGGFATQYF.

This clonotype came up a few times. The V and J genes are TRBV30 and TRBJ2-5; TRBD1 aligns across 7 bases. CDR1 is GTSNPN and CDR2 is SVGIG in the germline V gene (reference sequence). J was trimmed by 4 bases and V by 0 bases; bases with no gene match: 5. This CDR3 is built from 14 residues. The CDR3 region is CAWSVRGSGETQYF. The CDR3 DNA sequence: TGTGCCTGGAGTGTCAGGGGGAGTGGAGAGACCCAGTACTTC.

The V gene is TRBV29-1, the J gene TRBJ1-4; TRBD1 might be the D (6 bases). Germline values: CDR1 SQVTM, CDR2 ANQGSEA. V lost 7 bases to trimming and J lost 8 bases, with 17 bases between them. This CDR3 spans 13 amino acids. As DNA, the CDR3 is TGCAGCGCTGAGCGGGGGGCGGAAGAAAAACTGTTTTTT. It yields the protein CSAERGAEEKLFF.

This clonotype showed up many times. This rearrangement joins TRBV9 to TRBJ1-3; D is perhaps TRBD1 (5 bases). The CDR3 has 16 amino acids. The V end lost 0 bases, the J end lost 2 bases, and 12 bases lay between the germline ends. Germline CDR1 SGDLS, CDR2 YYNGEE. The DNA for the CDR3 is TGTGCCAGCAGCGTAGGCAGGGAAAGGCCTGGAAACACCATATATTTT. It encodes CASSVGRERPGNTIYF.

The table lists this clonotype with a few counts. The chain is built from TRBV19 and TRBJ2-1, with a tentative D call TRBD1 (6 bases). CDR1 and CDR2 from the germline V gene are LNHDA and SQIVND (reference sequence). Trimming removed 5 bases at V and 2 bases at J, with 16 bases between. The CDR3 covers 16 residues. The CDR3 sequence is CASSPLGGNTYNEQFF. Written as DNA, the CDR3 is TGTGCCAGTAGTCCTTTAGGGGGAAACACCTACAATGAGCAGTTCTTC.

In this sample, this clonotype turned up once. The chain couples TRBV6-1 to TRBJ1-1, with a weak D call TRBD1 (5 bases). V was clipped by 1 base and J by 1 base, with 13 bases between them. This CDR3 has 16 residues. CDR1 is MNHNS, CDR2 SASEGT, per germline. CDR3 in DNA: TGTGCCAGCAGTGAAGTGGTTTGGGGCAAGAACACTGAAGCTTTCTTT. This gives the protein CASSEVVWGKNTEAFF.

In its sample, this clonotype was seen a few times. This chain links TRBV27 with TRBJ2-7, with 13 bases identical to TRBD2. This CDR3 comprises 18 residues. The V and J ends lost 8 bases and 2 bases, in that order; junction bases with no gene match: 15. In germline, CDR1 is MNHEY, CDR2 SMNVEV (reference sequence). CDR3 loop: CASARSGTSGIKTYEQYF. The CDR3 DNA reads as TGTGCCAGCGCCAGGTCCGGGACTAGCGGGATCAAGACCTACGAGCAGTACTTC.

Regarding this clonotype: This sequence may be a read error, since a much larger clone differs from it by one base. The chain recombines TRBV29-1 with TRBJ1-5; D not resolved. The CDR3 is 13 residues long. CDR1 and CDR2 from the germline V gene are SQVTM and ANQGSEA. For the CDR3, the DNA is TGCAGCGTTGCCACCATGGGCAATCAGCCCCAGAATTTT. Translated, it gives CSVATMGNQPQNF.

This rearrangement joins TRBV9 to TRBJ2-1; 10 bases map to TRBD1. V lost 4 bases and J lost 3; bases outside the gene matches: 4. CDR1 and CDR2 (germline): SGDLS, YYNGEE. The CDR3 has 15 amino acids. The CDR3 DNA reads as TGTGCCAGCAGCTCTGGACAGGGGGACTACAATGAGCAGTTCTTC. As protein: CASSSGQGDYNEQFF.

This clonotype was seen a handful of times. CDR3 coding DNA: TGCAGCGTTGTTAGCGGGAGGGCCGTGGATAGCACAGATACGCAGTATTTT. Amino acids: CSVVSGRAVDSTDTQYF. The V and J genes are TRBV29-1 and TRBJ2-3; 11 bases are shared with TRBD2. CDR3 length: 17 residues. Losses at the gene ends were 4 bases for V and 0 bases for J; bases not matched to a gene: 9. Germline V CDR1 and CDR2: SQVTM, ANQGSEA.